This entry lists 9 T cell receptor beta chains sequenced from one sample in a study of control samples from healthy donors and cancer patients. Clones were sequenced by immunoSEQ multiplex PCR, and TCRdb holds only the in-frame ones, with some missing. This table holds 250,000 to 300,000 clones, around 80% found once. The sample comprised PBMCs. These TCRs come from a woman in her sixties with lung cancer.

The count of this clone is one. The chain is built from TRBV10-3 and TRBJ1-5; D unresolved. V lost 4 bases, J lost 4 bases, and 14 bases lay in between. The CDR3 length is 15 residues. Per the germline V gene, CDR1 is ENHRY and CDR2 is SYGVKD. Written as DNA, the CDR3 is TGTGCCATCAGTGTATTCCCAGGACCTAATCAGCCCCAGCATTTT. Its translation is CAISVFPGPNQPQHF.

The sample holds a few counts of this clone. The chain has TRBV5-6 and TRBJ1-3; TRBD1 might be the D (6 bases). In germline, CDR1 is SGHDT, CDR2 YYEEEE. The V end was cut by 4 bases, the J end by 3 bases, with 14 bases between. CDR3 length: 15 amino acids. The CDR3, as DNA: TGTGCCAGCAGCCGTAGGGGGGCGGTTGGAAACACCATATATTTT. Protein sequence: CASSRRGAVGNTIYF.

V usage is TRBV5-1 and J usage is TRBJ1-2, with 8 nucleotides matching TRBD1. The CDR3 length is 13 residues. The V and J ends lost 4 bases and 13 bases, in that order; junction bases with no gene match: 12. Germline values: CDR1 SGHRS, CDR2 YFSETQ. For the CDR3, the DNA is TGCGCCAGCAGCCAGCTACAGGGGGTGGAACTCACCTTC. This gives the protein CASSQLQGVELTF.

V and J are TRBV29-1 and TRBJ1-4; tentative D call: TRBD1 (5 bases). This CDR3 region has 12 residues. V shed 4 bases and J shed 4 bases, with 7 bases lying between them. CDR1 SQVTM and CDR2 ANQGSEA come from the germline V gene. The CDR3 DNA reads TGCAGCGTTGGACAGCTTAATGAAAAACTGTTTTTT. Translation: CSVGQLNEKLFF.

The chain has TRBV5-3 and TRBJ2-3, with 10 bases identical to TRBD1. TRBV5-3 is classed as an ORF, of uncertain function. The CDR3 covers 17 residues. Trimming removed 3 bases from V and 2 bases from J; junction bases left unmatched: 9. The CDR3 DNA follows: TGTGCCAGAAGCTCGCACCCGGACAGGGGGATCACAGATACGCAGTATTTT. Protein: CARSSHPDRGITDTQYF.

V gene TRBV6-5 combines with J gene TRBJ2-7; maybe TRBD2 (5 bases). Germline V gene lookup returns CDR1 MNHEY and CDR2 SVGAGI. Deletions cut 6 bases from V and 3 bases from J, with 9 bases between. CDR3 size: 12 residues. The CDR3 nucleotides read TGTGCCAGCAGCTTAAGCGGCTACGAGCAGTACTTC. Its translation: CASSLSGYEQYF.

The CDR3 protein is CASSLAGIRSYEQYF. DNA for the CDR3: TGCGCCAGCAGCTTGGCAGGAATCCGCTCCTACGAGCAGTACTTC. The chain couples TRBV5-1 to TRBJ2-7; no firm D call. In germline, CDR1 is SGHRS, CDR2 YFSETQ. Trimming removed 0 bases from V and 0 bases from J, with 10 bases in between. This CDR3 contains 15 residues.

The chain recombines TRBV9 with TRBJ1-3; TRBD1 might be the D (6 bases). The CDR3 is 16 amino acids. From germline, CDR1 is SGDLS and CDR2 YYNGEE. V gave up 2 bases and J gave up 4 bases, with 16 bases separating them. The CDR3 DNA reads as TGTGCCAGCAGCGTTGAGGGACATGGTCGAGGAAACACCATATATTTT. It specifies CASSVEGHGRGNTIYF.

The rearrangement uses TRBV29-1 and TRBJ2-7; a possible D gene is TRBD2 (5 bases). The V gene's germline CDR1 is SQVTM and CDR2 ANQGSEA. Trimming removed 7 bases at V and 4 bases at J, with 14 bases between. This CDR3 has 12 residues. CDR3 bases: TGCAGCGCCCGGACGGGGAATTACGAGCAGTACTTC. It translates to CSARTGNYEQYF.